This T cell receptor beta chain was sequenced during a study of blood T cell repertoires in COVID-19. Study as a whole: The cDNA or gDNA used as material had been derived from T cells, B-cell-depleted T cells, or PBMCs.

This study enrolled people aged about 18 to 90 from about two dozen US geographic areas. Clinical history as reported by participants underpinned cohort assignment. Only in-frame clones appear in the TCRdb table, and some are missing; sequencing was by immunoSEQ multiplex PCR. The sample holds 200,000 to 300,000 clones, about 91% seen once. Sequenced input: PBMCs or T cells enriched from blood (not recorded which). This sequence was found in a woman in her thirties or forties with acute COVID-19.

CDR3 sequence reads: CASSQEGVSGRGLAKNIQYF. The CDR3 DNA is TGCGCCAGCAGCCAAGAGGGGGTGTCGGGGCGGGGCCTAGCCAAAAACATTCAGTACTTC. This sequence joins TRBV4-1 and TRBJ2-4, with a weak D call TRBD2 (6 bases). The germline CDR1 and CDR2 sequences are MGHRA and YSYEKL. CDR3 length equals 20 residues. V was trimmed by 0 bases and J by 0 bases, leaving 21 bases between them.